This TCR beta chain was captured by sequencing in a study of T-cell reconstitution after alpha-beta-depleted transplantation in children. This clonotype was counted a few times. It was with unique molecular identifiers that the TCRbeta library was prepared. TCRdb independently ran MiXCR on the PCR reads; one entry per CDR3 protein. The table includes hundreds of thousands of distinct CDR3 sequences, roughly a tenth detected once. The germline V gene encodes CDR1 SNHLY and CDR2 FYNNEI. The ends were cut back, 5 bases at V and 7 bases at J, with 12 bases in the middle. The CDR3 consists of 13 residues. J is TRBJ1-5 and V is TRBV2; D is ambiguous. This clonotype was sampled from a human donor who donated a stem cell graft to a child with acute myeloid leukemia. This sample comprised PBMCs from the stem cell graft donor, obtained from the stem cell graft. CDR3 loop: CASSWDKSQPQHF. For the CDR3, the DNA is TGTGCCAGCAGTTGGGATAAGTCCCAGCCCCAGCATTTT. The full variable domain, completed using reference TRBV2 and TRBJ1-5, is EPEVTQTPSHQVTQMGQEVILRCVPISNHLYFYWYRQILGQKVEFLVSFYNNEISEKSEIFDDQFSVERPDGSNFTLKIRSTKLEDSAMYFCASSWDKSQPQHFGDGTRLSIL.